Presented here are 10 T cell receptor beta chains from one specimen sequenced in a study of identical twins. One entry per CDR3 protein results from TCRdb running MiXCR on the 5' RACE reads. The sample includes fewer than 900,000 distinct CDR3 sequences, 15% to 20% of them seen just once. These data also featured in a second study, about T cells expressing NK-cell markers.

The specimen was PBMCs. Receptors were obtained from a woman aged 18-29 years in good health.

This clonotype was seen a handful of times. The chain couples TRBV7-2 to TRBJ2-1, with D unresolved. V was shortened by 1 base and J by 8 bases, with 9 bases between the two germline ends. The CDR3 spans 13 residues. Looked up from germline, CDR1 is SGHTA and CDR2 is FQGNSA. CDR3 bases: TGTGCCAGCAGCTTAGGTCGGTGGGATGAGCAGTTCTTC. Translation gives CASSLGRWDEQFF.

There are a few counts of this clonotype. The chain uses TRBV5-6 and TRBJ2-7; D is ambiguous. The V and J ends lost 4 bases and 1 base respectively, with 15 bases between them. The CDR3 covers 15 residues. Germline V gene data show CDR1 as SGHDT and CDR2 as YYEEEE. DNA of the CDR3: TGTGCCAGCAGCCCCATCTCCTTCAGTTCCTACGAGCAGTACTTC. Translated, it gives CASSPISFSSYEQYF.

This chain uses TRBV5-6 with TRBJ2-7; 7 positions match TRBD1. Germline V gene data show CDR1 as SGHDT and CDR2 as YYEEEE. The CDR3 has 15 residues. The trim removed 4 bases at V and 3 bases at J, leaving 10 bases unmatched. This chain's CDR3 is CASSRTGTEVYEQYF. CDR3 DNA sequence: TGTGCCAGCAGCAGGACCGGGACAGAGGTCTACGAGCAGTACTTC.

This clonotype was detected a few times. The CDR3 DNA sequence: TGTGCCATCAGACACGGGACGCAAAGCTCCTACAATGAGCAGTTCTTC. Encoded protein: CAIRHGTQSSYNEQFF. The J gene is TRBJ2-1, the V gene TRBV10-3; the D gene could be TRBD1 or TRBD2 (5 bases each). This CDR3 has 16 amino acids. CDR1 is ENHRY, CDR2 SYGVKD, per germline. V gave up 6 bases and J gave up 0 bases, with 15 bases separating them.

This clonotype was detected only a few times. CDR3 nucleotides: TGTGCCAGCAGTTTCGAGGGTGGGGACGAGCAGTACTTC. This sequence encodes CASSFEGGDEQYF. The chain combines TRBV12-3 or TRBV12-4 with TRBJ2-7; D might be TRBD2 (5 bases). The CDR3 extends over 13 amino acids. Trimming pared 3 bases from V and 5 bases from J, leaving 11 bases between.

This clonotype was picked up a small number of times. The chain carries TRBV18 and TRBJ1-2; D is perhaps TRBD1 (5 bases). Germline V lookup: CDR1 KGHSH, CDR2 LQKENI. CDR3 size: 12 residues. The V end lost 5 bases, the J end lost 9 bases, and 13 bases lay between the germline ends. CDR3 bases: TGTGCCAGCTCAACACTACAGGCACGCTACACCTTC. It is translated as CASSTLQARYTF.

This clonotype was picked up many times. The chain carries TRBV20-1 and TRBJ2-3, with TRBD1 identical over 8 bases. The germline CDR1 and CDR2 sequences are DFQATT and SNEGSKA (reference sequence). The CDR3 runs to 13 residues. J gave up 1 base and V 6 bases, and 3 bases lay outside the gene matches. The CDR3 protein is CSAGQAGTDTQYF. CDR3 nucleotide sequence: TGCAGTGCGGGACAGGCGGGCACAGATACGCAGTATTTT.

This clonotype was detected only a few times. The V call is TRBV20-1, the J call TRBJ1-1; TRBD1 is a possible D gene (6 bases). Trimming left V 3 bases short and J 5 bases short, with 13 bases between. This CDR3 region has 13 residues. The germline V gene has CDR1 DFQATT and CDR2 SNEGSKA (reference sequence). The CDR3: CSASQGRRTEAFF. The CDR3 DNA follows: TGCAGTGCTAGTCAGGGGCGCCGGACTGAAGCTTTCTTT.

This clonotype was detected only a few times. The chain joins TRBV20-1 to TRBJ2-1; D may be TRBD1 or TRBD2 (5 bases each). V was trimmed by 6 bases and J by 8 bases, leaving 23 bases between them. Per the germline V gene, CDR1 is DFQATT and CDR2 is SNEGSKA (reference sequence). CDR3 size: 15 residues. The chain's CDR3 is CSATTSGTVRDEQFF. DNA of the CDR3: TGCAGTGCAACGACATCCGGGACGGTGCGTGATGAGCAGTTCTTC.

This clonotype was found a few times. CDR3: CASSEMTGAQETQYF. The CDR3 coding sequence is TGCGCCAGCAGTGAGATGACAGGGGCCCAAGAGACCCAGTACTTC. The chain employs TRBV10-2 and TRBJ2-5; 8 nucleotides match TRBD1. V lost 2 bases, J lost 1 base, and 3 bases stayed unmatched. The CDR3 totals 15 residues. Germline loops: CDR1 WSHSY, CDR2 SAAADI.